The following is a T cell receptor beta chain sequence with its context. The antigen is unknown. V was pared by 3 bases and J by 5 bases, with 14 bases between. Germline V gene lookup returns CDR1 DFQATT and CDR2 SNEGSKA (reference sequence). The CDR3 totals 14 residues. Sequencing of the DNA from cultured CD4+ T cells was carried out with the Oncomine TCR Beta short-read assay. One entry per CDR3 protein, called by TCRdb with MiXCR from the PCR reads. The sample comprises several thousand distinct CDR3 sequences, about three quarters of which are singletons, and about a third rests with the top ten. As to treatment: approximately 9-day PBMC culture with coronavirus spike peptide pools or control peptides (ViraFEST assay). This record comes from a study of vaccination and CD4 T cells after COVID-19.

This clonotype was sampled from a human donor who had recovered from COVID-19. Sequenced: CD4+ T cells from blood, cultured in vitro. The rearrangement joins TRBV20-1 to TRBJ2-1; weak D call: TRBD1 (5 bases). CDR3 coding DNA: TGCAGTGCTAGTCCCTGGGAAGGGGACAATGAGCAGTTCTTC. As protein: CSASPWEGDNEQFF.